The entry below describes one T cell receptor (beta chain). Its antigen is currently not known. No base quality values were provided; no much bigger clone lies one nucleotide off. The sample originates from a study of CD8+ T cells in alopecia areata (dated by TCRdb to between 2018 and 2020). Broadly, across the study: The treated patients took part in an open-label pilot trial in which moderate-to-severe alopecia areata was treated with oral tofacitinib at 5 to 10 mg twice daily. Patients received tofacitinib for 6 to 18 months and were then followed off drug for 6 months to check for delayed response and recurrence. High-throughput TCRbeta sequencing was used to examine T cell clonal expansion in alopecia areata in both the C3H/HeJ mouse model and human patients. Human TCRbeta sequencing covered scalp tissue and sorted CD4+ and CD8+ peripheral blood T cells from patchy and totalis/universalis alopecia areata patients and healthy controls. Biopsies were taken from tofacitinib-treated patients at baseline and again at 4 and 24 weeks into treatment, and several of those patients also had a later scalp biopsy. Clonality in the scalp was compared among normal scalp (n=4), patchy alopecia areata scalp (n=8), and alopecia totalis/universalis scalp (n=8). RNA was obtained with the PAXgene miRNA kit for fixed scalp, the miRNeasy kit for PBMCs, and the RNeasy kit for mouse skin. Amplification of TCRbeta CDR3 regions was done by immunoSEQ multiplex PCR using 35 Vbeta forward primers and 13 Jbeta reverse primers. What the authors observed across the whole study: Compared with normal scalp, lesional scalp had higher clonality and more expanded CD8+ clones, particularly in alopecia totalis/universalis, a pattern that suggests antigenic drive. Resident alphabeta T cells in normal human skin are also sequenced, complicating scalp TCR repertoire analysis, unlike mouse skin dominated by gammadelta T cells. TCR sequences shared between patients were less clear than in mice, possibly partly because of HLA diversity in the patient population.

The method behind the library was the immunoSEQ multiplex PCR assay. To provide template for TCR sequencing, every sample had RNA extracted and reverse transcribed into cDNA. SuperScript III was used for first-strand cDNA synthesis, primed with a 2:1 mix of oligo-dT and random hexamers. A synthetic immune receptor repertoire was used to gauge amplification bias, and whatever bias remained was removed computationally. The source study handled its data this way. Raw reads were preprocessed for error removal, and CDR3 was defined according to IMGT conventions as running from the conserved cysteine to phenylalanine. To get clonality, Shannon entropy was normalized by log2 of the number of productive unique TCRs and the result was subtracted from 1. Whether each scalp clone was CD4 or CD8 was inferred by checking scalp TCRbeta sequences against the CD4 and CD8 repertoires from sorted blood. TCRdb mirrors the immuneACCESS table, restricted to in-frame sequences. Some clones are absent from its copies; in checked studies, under half trace to an unresolved V gene, and the reason for the others is unknown. Clonal size and the V and J genes are those of that table, whereas D and trimming came from the DNA. The table for this sample lists more than 150,000 clones; 59% of them were counted only once. The ten top clones hold 14% to 15% of the sample.

A distance of 5 bases separates the germline ends of V and J, which lose 5 bases and 1 base respectively. Via the germline V gene (reference sequence), CDR1 is DFQATT and CDR2 SNEGSKA. From the cysteine through the phenylalanine, the CDR3 covers 11 amino acids. Only the CDR3 portion is preserved as DNA: 33 bases, with reading frame beginning at the first base. The intended sense of this specimen's time point label: baseline before oral tofacitinib. Lesional scalp punch biopsies and peripheral blood were obtained from alopecia areata patients. PBMCs were separated by density centrifugation and stained for CD3, CD4 and CD8, after which CD4+ and CD8+ T cells were sorted on a FACSAria.

The clonotype comes from a human donor with alopecia areata. In this chain, TRBV20-1 is recombined with TRBJ1-1, with the D gene call left open. Sequencing was performed on CD4+ T cells sorted from blood, taken at week 0. This receptor carries the CDR3 CSAWGNTEAFF. The nucleotide sequence is given as TGCAGTGCTTGGGGGAACACTGAAGCTTTCTTT.